This TCR beta chain came from a study of blood T cell repertoires in COVID-19. This clone occurred once. Method: immunoSEQ multiplex PCR; TCRdb's copy keeps in-frame clones and lacks some. Of approximately 89,000 clones listed, about 90% are singletons. Germline assignment: CDR1 SGHRS and CDR2 YFSETQ. Trimming cost V 3 bases and J 2 bases; bases outside gene matches: 2. This CDR3 has 14 amino acids. The TCR originated in a man aged 70 or older with acute or convalescent COVID-19. V and J are TRBV5-1 and TRBJ2-1; TRBD1 agrees at 7 bases. The sequencing sample was made of peripheral blood. The CDR3 is CASSWDSPYNEQFF. The CDR3 DNA follows: TGCGCCAGCAGCTGGGACAGCCCCTACAATGAGCAGTTCTTC.